A single sample is the source of the 2 T cell receptor beta chains below, sequenced in a study of T cells in tuberculosis. The assay was immunoSEQ multiplex PCR, and TCRdb's table has in-frame clones only and misses some. Of about 36,000 clones in the sample, about 93% were seen once. Material for sequencing was PBMCs. The receptors shown here come from a donor between 10 and 35 years old with latent tuberculosis or without tuberculosis infection.

The CDR3 bases are TGTGCCAGCTCCGGGACAGGGGTTGACACCGGGGAGCTGTTTTTT. This gives the protein CASSGTGVDTGELFF. The chain uses TRBV18 and TRBJ2-2, with TRBD1 matching 10 bases. Germline values: CDR1 KGHSH, CDR2 LQKENI. J gave up 3 bases and V 6 bases, and 4 bases lay outside the gene matches. The CDR3 sequence is 15 residues long.

This clone was counted once. The chain joins TRBV5-4 to TRBJ2-1; the D gene is possibly TRBD2 (5 bases). Trimming shortened V by 4 bases and J by 9 bases, and 11 bases separated the two germline ends. CDR1 is SGHNT and CDR2 is YYREEE in the germline V gene (reference sequence). CDR3 length equals 12 residues. The CDR3: CASSEPSFEQFF. The DNA of the CDR3 is TGTGCCAGCAGCGAACCTAGCTTTGAGCAGTTCTTC.